This T cell receptor beta chain is drawn from a study of cytomegalovirus exposure and HLA in healthy donors. As concerns this clone: Its antigen is not identified.

PCR was performed using 60 Vbeta and 13 Jbeta primers. The data were produced by immunoSEQ multiplex PCR, yet TCRdb's version contains in-frame clones alone and is incomplete. The data hold about 150,000 clones, with around 75% observed a single time. Broader study findings: Follow-up analysis later connected one missense variant in DCLRE1C with trimming of TCR beta V- and J-genes.

The CDR3 loop spans 14 amino acids. Trimming pared 4 bases from V and 4 bases from J, leaving 12 bases between. Germline V gene lookup returns CDR1 SGHTS and CDR2 YDEGEE. The sample taken for sequencing was PBMCs. The TCR originated in a woman under 30 in good health and CMV-seronegative. The chain is built from TRBV5-8 and TRBJ2-1, with no clear D. CDR3 nucleotides: TGTGCCAGCAGCGACACCTATCTTTACAATGAGCAGTTCTTC. This encodes CASSDTYLYNEQFF.